One T cell receptor beta chain is described in this entry. Its antigen is currently unknown. These data come from a study of long-term antiretroviral therapy in people with HIV. At the level of the study: The 2015 immediate-ART recommendation came about a decade after the earliest samples. General observations from the study: Investigators report no available data on ART adherence, viral resistance or therapy changes.

Each specimen consisted of roughly 0.9-10 million cryopreserved PBMC prior to extraction of DNA. Version v3.0 of the immunoSEQ assay ran at survey level. Sequenced by immunoSEQ multiplex PCR; TCRdb stores in-frame clones only, minus some. The table records roughly 19,000 clones, about 82% of them present only once. This receptor was taken from a woman between 18 and 30 years old with HIV. The material was unsorted PBMCs, obtained 0.6 years after starting antiretroviral therapy.

The CDR3 sequence is CSVTGDTGELFF. DNA of the CDR3: TGCAGCGTGACAGGGGACACCGGGGAGCTGTTTTTT. The chain recombines TRBV29-1 with TRBJ2-2, with 8 bases that match TRBD1. V shed 6 bases and J 3 bases; nucleotides not matched to a gene: 0. Germline V gene data show CDR1 as SQVTM and CDR2 as ANQGSEA. There are 12 residues in the CDR3.